This T cell receptor beta chain was recovered during a study of T-cell reconstitution after alpha-beta-depleted transplantation in children. CDR3 length: 13 residues. Germline CDR1 MNHNS, CDR2 SASEGT. Trimming stripped 7 bases from V and 0 bases from J, with 10 bases between. A library of TCRbeta sequences, prepared with unique molecular identifiers, was generated. TCRdb re-called the PCR reads through MiXCR, storing one row per CDR3 protein. The data hold approximately 1,000,000 distinct CDR3 sequences, with about 29% observed a single time. This specimen consisted of PBMCs, mostly from graft donor cells, obtained 360 days after TCRalphabeta/CD19-depleted stem cell transplant. This TCR came from a boy younger than two who had a stem cell transplant for SCID, so the T cells may come from the graft donor. J is TRBJ2-7 and V is TRBV6-1; possible D gene TRBD2, 5 bases. The CDR3 sequence is CASTRGSSYEQYF. CDR3 in DNA: TGTGCCAGCACCCGAGGGAGCTCCTACGAGCAGTACTTC.